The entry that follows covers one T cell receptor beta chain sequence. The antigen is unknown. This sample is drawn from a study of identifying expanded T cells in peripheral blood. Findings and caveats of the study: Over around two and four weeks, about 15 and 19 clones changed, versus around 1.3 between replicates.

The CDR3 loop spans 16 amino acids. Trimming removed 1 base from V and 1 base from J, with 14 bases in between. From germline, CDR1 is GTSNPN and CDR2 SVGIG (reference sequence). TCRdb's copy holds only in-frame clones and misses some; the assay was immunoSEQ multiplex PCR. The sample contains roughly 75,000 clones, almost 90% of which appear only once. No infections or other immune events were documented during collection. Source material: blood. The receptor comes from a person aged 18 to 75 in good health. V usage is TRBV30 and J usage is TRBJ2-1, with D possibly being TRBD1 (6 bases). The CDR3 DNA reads TGTGCCTGGAGTGCGATTAGGACAGTATCCTACAATGAGCAGTTCTTC. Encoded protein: CAWSAIRTVSYNEQFF. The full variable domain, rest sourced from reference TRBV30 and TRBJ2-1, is SQTIHQWPATLVQPVGSPLSLECTVEGTSNPNLYWYRQAAGRGLQLLFYSVGIGQISSEVPQNLSASRPQDRQFILSSKKLLLSDSGFYLCAWSAIRTVSYNEQFFGPGTRLTVL.